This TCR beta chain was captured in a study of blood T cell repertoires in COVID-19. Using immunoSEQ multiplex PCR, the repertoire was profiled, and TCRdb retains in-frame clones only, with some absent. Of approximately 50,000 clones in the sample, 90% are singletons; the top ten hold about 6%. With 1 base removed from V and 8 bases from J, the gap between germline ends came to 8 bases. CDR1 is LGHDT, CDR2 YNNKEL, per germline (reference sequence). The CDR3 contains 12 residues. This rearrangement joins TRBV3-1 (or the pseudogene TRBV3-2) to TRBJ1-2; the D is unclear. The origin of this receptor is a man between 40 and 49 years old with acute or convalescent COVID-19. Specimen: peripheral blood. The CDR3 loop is CASSQGLRGYTF. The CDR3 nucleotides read TGTGCCAGCAGCCAAGGCCTGAGGGGCTACACCTTC.